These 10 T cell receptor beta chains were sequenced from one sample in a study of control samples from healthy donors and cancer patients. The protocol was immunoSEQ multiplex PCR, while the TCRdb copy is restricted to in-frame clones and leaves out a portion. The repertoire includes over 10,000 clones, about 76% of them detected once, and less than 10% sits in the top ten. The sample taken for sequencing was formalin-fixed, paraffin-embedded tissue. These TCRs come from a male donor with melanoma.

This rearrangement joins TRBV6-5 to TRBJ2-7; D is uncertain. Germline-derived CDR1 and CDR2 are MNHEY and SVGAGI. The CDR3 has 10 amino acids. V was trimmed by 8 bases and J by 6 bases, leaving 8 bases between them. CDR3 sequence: CASGFPEQYF. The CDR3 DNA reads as TGTGCCAGCGGATTTCCCGAGCAGTACTTC.

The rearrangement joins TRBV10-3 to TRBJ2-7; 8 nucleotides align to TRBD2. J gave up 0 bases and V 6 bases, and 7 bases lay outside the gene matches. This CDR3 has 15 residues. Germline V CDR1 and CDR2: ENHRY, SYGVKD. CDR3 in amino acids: CAISRGGTTSYEQYF. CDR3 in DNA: TGTGCCATCAGCCGGGGGGGGACTACCTCCTACGAGCAGTACTTC.

The CDR3 DNA reads as TGTGCCAGCAGCGTAGGGGGGAACAATCAGCCCCAGCATTTT. This translates into CASSVGGNNQPQHF. The rearrangement uses TRBV9 and TRBJ1-5; D is possibly TRBD1 (5 bases). Germline assignment: CDR1 SGDLS and CDR2 YYNGEE. The V gene lost 0 bases and the J gene lost 3 bases, with 7 bases spanning the gap. The CDR3 covers 14 residues.

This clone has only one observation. The CDR3 bases are TGTGCCAGCGGGGGGCGCACCTCCTACGAGCAGTACTTC. Translated: CASGGRTSYEQYF. V usage is TRBV14 and J usage is TRBJ2-7; either TRBD1 or TRBD2 may fit D (6 bases each). V lost 8 bases to trimming and J lost 0 bases, with 11 bases between them. Germline-derived CDR1 and CDR2 are SGHDN and FVKESK. The length of the CDR3 is 13 residues.

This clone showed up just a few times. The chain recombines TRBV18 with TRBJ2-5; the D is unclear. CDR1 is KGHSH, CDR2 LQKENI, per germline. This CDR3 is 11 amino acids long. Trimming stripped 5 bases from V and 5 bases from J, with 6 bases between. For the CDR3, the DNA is TGTGCCAGCTCAACCACTGAGACCCAGTACTTC. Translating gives CASSTTETQYF.

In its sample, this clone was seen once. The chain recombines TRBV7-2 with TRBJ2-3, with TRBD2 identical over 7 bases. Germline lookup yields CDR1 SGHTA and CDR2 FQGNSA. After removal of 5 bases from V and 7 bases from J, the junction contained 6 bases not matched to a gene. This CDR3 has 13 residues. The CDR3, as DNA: TGTGCCAGCAGCCCCGGGGGGTCGTATACGCAGTATTTT. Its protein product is CASSPGGSYTQYF.

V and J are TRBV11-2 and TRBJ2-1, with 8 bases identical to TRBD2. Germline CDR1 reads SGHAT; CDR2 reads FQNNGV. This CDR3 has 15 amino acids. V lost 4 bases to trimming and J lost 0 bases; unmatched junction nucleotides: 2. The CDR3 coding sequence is TGTGCCAGCAGCTCGGGGGGGAGCTCCTACAATGAGCAGTTCTTC. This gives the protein CASSSGGSSYNEQFF.

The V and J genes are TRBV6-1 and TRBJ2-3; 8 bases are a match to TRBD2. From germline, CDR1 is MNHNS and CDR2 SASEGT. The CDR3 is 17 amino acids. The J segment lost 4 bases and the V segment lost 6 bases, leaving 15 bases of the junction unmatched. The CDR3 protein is CASSEIRSGGRSDTQYF. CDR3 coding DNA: TGTGCCAGCAGCGAAATAAGGAGCGGGGGTCGGTCAGATACGCAGTATTTT.

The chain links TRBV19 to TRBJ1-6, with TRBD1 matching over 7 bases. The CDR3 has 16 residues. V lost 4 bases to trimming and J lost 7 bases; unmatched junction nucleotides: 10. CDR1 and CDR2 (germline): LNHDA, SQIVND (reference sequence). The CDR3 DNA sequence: TGTGCCAGTAGTACCCAACCGACAGGGCTAAATTCACCCCTCCACTTT. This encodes CASSTQPTGLNSPLHF.

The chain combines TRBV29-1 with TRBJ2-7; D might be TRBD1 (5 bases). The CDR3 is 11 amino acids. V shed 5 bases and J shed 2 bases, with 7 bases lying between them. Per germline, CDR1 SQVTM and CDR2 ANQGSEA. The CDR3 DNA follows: TGCAGCGTTCAGGGTACCTACGAGCAGTACTTC. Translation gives CSVQGTYEQYF.